These 16 T cell receptor beta chains originate from one sample sequenced in a study of T cells in Graves' hyperthyroidism and ophthalmopathy. Amplification targeted TCR beta CDR3 regions from RNA transcripts. HTBI primers were employed in a first-round RT-PCR of the TCR CDR3. A single record per CDR3 protein comes from TCRdb applying MiXCR to the multiplex PCR reads. The sample consists of hundreds of thousands of distinct CDR3 sequences, around 40% of them appearing once. The sequenced material came from blood. These receptors came from a woman between 40 and 55 years old with Graves' hyperthyroidism.

As to this clonotype: This clone may be a read error of a much larger clone one base away. V gene TRBV7-2 combines with J gene TRBJ2-5; D gene unclear. Trimming pared 5 bases from V and 0 bases from J, leaving 7 bases between. The CDR3 spans 13 residues. The germline gives CDR1 SGHTA, CDR2 FQGNSA. CDR3 region: CASSVWDQETQYF. The CDR3 DNA sequence: TGTGCCAGCAGCGTCTGGGACCAAGAGACCCAGTACTTC. Based on the CDR3 plus reference TRBV7-2 and TRBJ2-5, the full variable domain is GAGVSQSPSNKVTEKGKDVELRCDPISGHTALYWYRQSLGQGLEFLIYFQGNSAPDKSGLPSDRFSAERTGGSVSTLTIQRTQQEDSAVYLCASSVWDQETQYFGPGTRLLVL.

The chain has TRBV20-1 and TRBJ1-5, with unresolved D. This CDR3 is 16 amino acids long. Trimming cost V 2 bases and J 2 bases, with 16 bases left between them. Germline V gene data show CDR1 as DFQATT and CDR2 as SNEGSKA (reference sequence). The CDR3 nucleotides read TGCAGTGCTAGAAAGTCACCCTACACGGGCAATCAGCCCCAGCATTTT. Translation: CSARKSPYTGNQPQHF.

The rearrangement links TRBV10-3 to TRBJ2-6, with TRBD1 identical over 8 bases. The CDR3 sequence is 14 residues long. Germline V CDR1 and CDR2: ENHRY, SYGVKD. V dropped 11 bases and J dropped 4; count of bases not matched to a gene: 7. DNA of the CDR3: TGTGCCCCGAAGGCAGGGGGCGGGGCCAACGTCCTGACTTTC. Its translation is CAPKAGGGANVLTF.

The chain is built from TRBV7-2 and TRBJ1-2, with D tentatively TRBD1 (5 bases). Germline V gene lookup returns CDR1 SGHTA and CDR2 FQGNSA. V lost 6 bases and J lost 2, with 13 bases in between. The CDR3 runs to 14 residues. Written as DNA, the CDR3 is TGTGCCAGCAGTGGGGGGGAAGTGAACTATGGCTACACCTTC. Protein sequence: CASSGGEVNYGYTF.

The V call is TRBV5-6, the J call TRBJ2-2; D not certain. The CDR3 loop spans 15 amino acids. Germline loops: CDR1 SGHDT, CDR2 YYEEEE. With 0 bases removed from V and 1 base from J, the gap between germline ends came to 7 bases. CDR3 sequence (DNA): TGTGCCAGCAGCTTGGTGGCGTGGAACACCGGGGAGCTGTTTTTT. The encoded protein is CASSLVAWNTGELFF.

This clonotype was found a few times. The genes are TRBV12-3 or TRBV12-4 and TRBJ1-5; D might be TRBD1 (6 bases). The CDR3 sequence is 16 residues long. Trimming took off 2 bases at V and 9 bases at J, with 20 bases between the two ends. CDR3 sequence (DNA): TGTGCCAGCAGTTTAAGCTTGGGTGGGACATCTAGGCCCCAGCATTTT. It specifies CASSLSLGGTSRPQHF.

This clonotype showed up many times. V gene TRBV7-2 combines with J gene TRBJ2-7; 8 bases line up with TRBD2. This CDR3 has 14 amino acids. Germline V gene lookup returns CDR1 SGHTA and CDR2 FQGNSA. Trimming cost V 3 bases and J 6 bases; bases outside gene matches: 7. The CDR3 DNA reads TGTGCCAGCAGCTTCTGGCTAGCGGGCCTCGAGCAGTACTTC. This encodes CASSFWLAGLEQYF.

This clonotype has only one observation. This may be a read error: a much more frequent sequence differs by one nucleotide. The J gene is TRBJ1-1, the V gene TRBV6-5; D is undetermined. Germline V gives CDR1 MNHEY, CDR2 SVGAGI. This CDR3 region has 12 residues. CDR3 sequence (DNA): TGTGCCAACAGTCCGTCGAGACTTGAAGCTTTCTTT. This sequence encodes CANSPSRLEAFF.

The chain links TRBV20-1 to TRBJ1-2, with D possibly matching TRBD1 (5 bases). The CDR3 has 15 residues. Trimming cost V 4 bases and J 1 base, with 16 bases left between them. The germline V gene encodes CDR1 DFQATT and CDR2 SNEGSKA (reference sequence). CDR3 DNA sequence: TGCAGTGCTATGGGGCTAGCGGGGAGTAACTATGGCTACACCTTC. It yields the protein CSAMGLAGSNYGYTF.

This clonotype was counted at least ten times. This chain joins TRBV2 and TRBJ2-7; TRBD1 aligns across 8 bases. The CDR3 extends over 13 amino acids. Germline CDR1 and CDR2: SNHLY and FYNNEI. J lost 7 bases, V lost 5 bases, and 7 bases had no gene match. The CDR3 coding sequence is TGTGCCAGCAGTCCCCAGGGGGCGGGGGAGCAGTACTTC. This translates into CASSPQGAGEQYF.

The chain is built from TRBV10-3 and TRBJ2-3, with 7 bases matching TRBD1. The CDR3 consists of 15 residues. The ends lost 5 bases at V and 0 bases at J; junction bases unmatched: 5. In germline, CDR1 is ENHRY, CDR2 SYGVKD. The CDR3 spells CAISTGASSTDTQYF. DNA of the CDR3: TGTGCCATCAGTACAGGGGCTTCTAGCACAGATACGCAGTATTTT.

This clonotype came up many times. This chain uses TRBV20-1 with TRBJ1-1; D is ambiguous. The CDR3 loop spans 14 amino acids. Germline V lookup: CDR1 DFQATT, CDR2 SNEGSKA (reference sequence). Trimming took off 2 bases at V and 1 base at J, with 11 bases between the two ends. CDR3 region: CSARKISENTEAFF. The CDR3 DNA follows: TGCAGTGCTAGAAAGATTTCCGAGAACACTGAAGCTTTCTTT.

V and J are TRBV10-3 and TRBJ2-2; 8 bases agree with TRBD1. J was trimmed by 8 bases and V by 9 bases; bases with no gene match: 2. This CDR3 comprises 11 residues. Looked up from germline, CDR1 is ENHRY and CDR2 is SYGVKD. This CDR3 reads CAIQGDGELFF. CDR3 bases: TGTGCCATACAGGGGGATGGGGAGCTGTTTTTT.

V and J are TRBV10-3 and TRBJ1-2, with a possible D match to TRBD1 (5 bases). Trimming took 0 bases from V and 6 from J, leaving 11 bases between them. The CDR3 contains 14 residues. Germline V gene sequence: CDR1 ENHRY, CDR2 SYGVKD. The CDR3 nucleotides read TGTGCCATCAGTGAGTCGACGGCACAGGATGGCTACACCTTC. This gives the protein CAISESTAQDGYTF.

This sequence joins TRBV11-2 and TRBJ1-4; the D is unclear. Germline V gene sequence: CDR1 SGHAT, CDR2 FQNNGV. Trimming left V 8 bases short and J 7 bases short, with 11 bases between. The CDR3 contains 12 residues. The CDR3 nucleotides read TGTGCCAGCCAAAGAGTCGGTGAAAAACTGTTTTTT. It codes for CASQRVGEKLFF.

With respect to this clonotype: A much more abundant neighbour one base away suggests this may be a read error. The V and J genes are TRBV2 and TRBJ1-3; D is possibly TRBD1 (5 bases). The CDR3 is made up of 13 amino acids. V was cut by 7 bases and J by 4 bases, with 11 bases left in between. The V gene's germline CDR1 is SNHLY and CDR2 FYNNEI. CDR3 sequence reads: CASIGGEGNTIYF. CDR3 DNA sequence: TGTGCCAGCATCGGGGGGGAAGGAAACACCATATATTTT.